These 32 T cell receptor beta chains were all obtained from the same sample, sequenced in a study of cytomegalovirus exposure and HLA in healthy donors. With 60 Vbeta and 13 Jbeta primers, the PCR was carried out. Repertoires were generated with immunoSEQ multiplex PCR, while TCRdb's copy carries only in-frame clones and drops some. The table has about 160,000 clones, more than 80% seen once. The sample taken for sequencing was PBMCs. The receptors come from a woman under 30 in good health and CMV-seronegative.

The V gene is TRBV16, the J gene TRBJ2-3, with 16 nucleotides matching TRBD2. The V and J ends lost 4 bases and 0 bases, in that order; junction bases with no gene match: 7. Germline V gene data show CDR1 as KGHSY and CDR2 as FQNENV. The CDR3 has 19 residues. CDR3 residues: CASSRHGTSGRDSTDTQYF. The DNA of the CDR3 is TGTGCCAGCAGCCGACACGGGACTAGCGGGAGGGACAGCACAGATACGCAGTATTTT.

The chain carries TRBV2 and TRBJ1-3, with a possible D match to TRBD1 (6 bases). From germline, CDR1 is SNHLY and CDR2 FYNNEI. The CDR3 has 13 residues. V was clipped by 8 bases and J by 4 bases, with 12 bases between them. CDR3 sequence reads: CASGQTEGNTIYF. The CDR3 region has the DNA TGTGCCAGCGGACAGACAGAGGGAAACACCATATATTTT.

The rearrangement links TRBV5-1 to TRBJ2-4, with 9 bases matching TRBD1. The CDR3 totals 14 residues. V lost 3 bases, J lost 6 bases, and 4 bases stayed unmatched. Germline CDR1 reads SGHRS; CDR2 reads YFSETQ. The CDR3 is CASSWGTGSNIQYF. The CDR3 bases are TGCGCCAGCAGCTGGGGGACAGGGTCAAACATTCAGTACTTC.

This clone appeared a few times. Here the CDR3 reads CASSLRGRATEAFF. Written as DNA, the CDR3 is TGTGCCAGCAGCTTAAGAGGGAGGGCCACTGAAGCTTTCTTT. The chain employs TRBV7-3 and TRBJ1-1; D uncertain. V lost 1 base and J 4 bases, leaving 10 bases between the germline ends. The CDR3 extends over 14 amino acids. Germline CDR1 reads SGHTA; CDR2 reads FQGTGA.

V and J are TRBV11-2 and TRBJ1-1, with D possibly being TRBD1 (5 bases). V was cut by 1 base and J by 4 bases, with 7 bases left in between. The CDR3 runs to 13 residues. Per germline, CDR1 SGHAT and CDR2 FQNNGV. CDR3 region: CASSLGQLTEAFF. The CDR3 DNA is TGTGCCAGCAGCTTAGGACAGCTCACTGAAGCTTTCTTT.

The chain recombines TRBV19 with TRBJ2-1; TRBD2 matches 8 bases. The CDR3 length is 12 residues. Germline trimming cut 5 bases from V and 7 bases from J; bases unmatched to any gene: 1. Germline V gene data show CDR1 as LNHDA and CDR2 as SQIVND (reference sequence). The CDR3 spells CASSPSGNEQFF. The CDR3, as DNA: TGTGCCAGTAGTCCTAGCGGGAATGAGCAGTTCTTC. Full variable domain (missing parts from reference TRBV19 and TRBJ2-1): DGGITQSPKYLFRKEGQNVTLSCEQNLNHDAMYWYRQDPGQGLRLIYYSQIVNDFQKGDIAEGYSVSREKKESFPLTVTSAQKNPTAFYLCASSPSGNEQFFGPGTRLTVL.

The chain combines TRBV7-3 with TRBJ2-2; 8 bases align to TRBD2. There are 14 residues in the CDR3. Germline CDR1 and CDR2: SGHTA and FQGTGA. The trim removed 5 bases at V and 7 bases at J, leaving 6 bases unmatched. CDR3 loop: CASSRSGSGGELFF. CDR3 sequence (DNA): TGTGCCAGCAGCCGAAGCGGGAGCGGCGGGGAGCTGTTTTTT.

Comments on this clone: The junction differs from germline at one of its ends, possibly a read error. The chain recombines TRBV7-9 with TRBJ2-6; D gene unclear. The germline gives CDR1 SEHNR, CDR2 FQNEAQ (reference sequence). The CDR3 sequence is 16 residues long. The CDR3 here is CSSSPVVRSGANVLTF. CDR3 DNA: TGTTCCAGCAGCCCCGTTGTCCGCTCTGGGGCCAACGTCCTGACTTTC.

J is TRBJ1-5 and V is TRBV6-5; 8 bases map to TRBD1. Germline CDR1 reads MNHEY; CDR2 reads SVGAGI. J lost 7 bases, V lost 5 bases, and 7 bases had no gene match. This CDR3 spans 14 amino acids. The CDR3 DNA is TGTGCCAGCAGTAGACAGGGGATTAACCAGCCCCAGCATTTT. Encoded protein: CASSRQGINQPQHF.

The rearrangement uses TRBV5-6 and TRBJ2-3, with D possibly matching TRBD2 (5 bases). The CDR3 totals 13 residues. The ends were cut back, 1 base at V and 5 bases at J, with 8 bases in the middle. Germline V lookup: CDR1 SGHDT, CDR2 YYEEEE. The CDR3 here is CASSLSRGDTQYF. The CDR3 bases are TGTGCCAGCAGCTTGTCTCGGGGAGATACGCAGTATTTT.

The chain joins TRBV2 to TRBJ1-2; D call uncertain. This CDR3 has 14 amino acids. Germline lookup yields CDR1 SNHLY and CDR2 FYNNEI. Trimming pared 9 bases from V and 2 bases from J, leaving 16 bases between. The chain's CDR3 is CASNRAGVNYGYTF. Here the CDR3 DNA reads TGTGCCAGTAACCGGGCGGGAGTCAACTATGGCTACACCTTC. Filled out from reference TRBV2 and TRBJ1-2, the complete variable domain reads EPEVTQTPSHQVTQMGQEVILRCVPISNHLYFYWYRQILGQKVEFLVSFYNNEISEKSEIFDDQFSVERPDGSNFTLKIRSTKLEDSAMYFCASNRAGVNYGYTFGSGTRLTVV.

The CDR3: CASSPRGENTEAFF. The DNA for the CDR3 is TGTGCCAGCAGTCCGCGGGGTGAAAACACTGAAGCTTTCTTT. The chain carries TRBV6-5 and TRBJ1-1; D not certain. From germline, CDR1 is MNHEY and CDR2 SVGAGI. The CDR3 sequence is 14 residues long. Trimming pared 5 bases from V and 2 bases from J, leaving 12 bases between.

The chain couples TRBV2 to TRBJ2-1; 9 nucleotides align to TRBD1. The CDR3 totals 13 residues. The germline CDR1 and CDR2 sequences are SNHLY and FYNNEI. Losses at the gene ends were 9 bases for V and 4 bases for J; bases not matched to a gene: 4. This chain's CDR3 is CARGQGRYNEQFF. The CDR3 nucleotides are TGTGCCAGAGGACAGGGGAGGTACAATGAGCAGTTCTTC. Filled out from reference TRBV2 and TRBJ2-1, the complete variable domain reads EPEVTQTPSHQVTQMGQEVILRCVPISNHLYFYWYRQILGQKVEFLVSFYNNEISEKSEIFDDQFSVERPDGSNFTLKIRSTKLEDSAMYFCARGQGRYNEQFFGPGTRLTVL.

The chain employs TRBV4-1 and TRBJ2-5; D not certain. With the DNA end fitting TRBJ2-7 better, the J assignment may be wrong. The CDR3 is 13 amino acids. Looked up from germline, CDR1 is MGHRA and CDR2 is YSYEKL. The CDR3 reads CASSQVLEYEQYF. In DNA, the CDR3 is TGCGCCAGCAGCCAAGTGCTAGAATACGAGCAGTACTTC.

This clone has a count of ten or more. The sample has other DNA sequences that encode this CDR3 too. The genes are TRBV6-1 and TRBJ2-7; D possibly corresponds to TRBD1 (6 bases). The CDR3 has 13 amino acids. Trimming stripped 5 bases from V and 0 bases from J, with 8 bases between. Germline V gene sequence: CDR1 MNHNS, CDR2 SASEGT. The CDR3 sequence is CASSTGFSYEQYF. The CDR3 DNA reads TGTGCCAGCAGTACAGGGTTCTCCTACGAGCAGTACTTC.

For the CDR3, the DNA is TGCAGCCTCAAGAGTGGTTACGAGCAGTACTTC. This codes for CSLKSGYEQYF. The V call is TRBV29-1, the J call TRBJ2-7, with D hard to call. The germline gives CDR1 SQVTM, CDR2 ANQGSEA. The CDR3 consists of 11 residues. V dropped 8 bases and J dropped 4 bases, with 12 bases sitting between them.

Of note for this clone: Other nucleotide sequences in the sample specify the same CDR3. V usage is TRBV19 and J usage is TRBJ2-5, with a possible D match to TRBD2 (6 bases). The V gene's germline CDR1 is LNHDA and CDR2 SQIVND (reference sequence). V lost 1 base, J lost 5 bases, and 8 bases lay in between. This CDR3 is built from 13 residues. DNA of the CDR3: TGTGCCAGTAGTATAGGTGGGGGGGAGACCCAGTACTTC. Protein: CASSIGGGETQYF.

For the CDR3, the DNA is TGTGCCAGCGGACAAACGAACACTGAAGCTTTCTTT. It is translated as CASGQTNTEAFF. The chain combines TRBV2 with TRBJ1-1; tentative D call: TRBD1 (5 bases). CDR3 length: 12 amino acids. Germline V gene sequence: CDR1 SNHLY, CDR2 FYNNEI. V lost 8 bases and J 1 base, leaving 8 bases between the germline ends.

This chain joins TRBV14 and TRBJ1-2, with 9 nucleotides matching TRBD1. CDR3 length equals 14 residues. Looked up from germline, CDR1 is SGHDN and CDR2 is FVKESK. After removal of 4 bases from V and 8 bases from J, the junction contained 8 bases not matched to a gene. The CDR3 sequence: CASSLSGTGTGYTF. Written as DNA, the CDR3 is TGTGCCAGCAGCCTATCCGGGACAGGGACAGGCTACACCTTC.

The chain links TRBV10-3 to TRBJ1-4; no clear D. V was shortened by 6 bases and J by 5 bases, with 13 bases between the two germline ends. Germline V gives CDR1 ENHRY, CDR2 SYGVKD. The CDR3 spans 14 residues. This CDR3 is CAIRGGLRNEKLFF. CDR3 sequence (DNA): TGTGCCATCAGGGGAGGGCTACGGAATGAAAAACTGTTTTTT.

V and J are TRBV18 and TRBJ2-3, with D perhaps matching TRBD1 (6 bases). V lost 2 bases and J lost 4, with 16 bases in between. CDR1 and CDR2 (germline): KGHSH, LQKENI. CDR3 size: 16 residues. The CDR3 coding sequence is TGTGCCAGCTCACCAATCCCAGCAGGGGTGGCAGATACGCAGTATTTT. Translated: CASSPIPAGVADTQYF.

The rearrangement joins TRBV5-1 to TRBJ2-3; no definite D call. Germline CDR1 reads SGHRS; CDR2 reads YFSETQ. V lost 7 bases to trimming and J lost 0 bases, with 12 bases between them. CDR3 size: 14 residues. The CDR3 sequence: CASALPESTDTQYF. The CDR3 DNA sequence: TGCGCCAGCGCTCTACCGGAGAGCACAGATACGCAGTATTTT.

The rearrangement uses TRBV6-1 and TRBJ2-1, with D possibly matching TRBD1 (5 bases). The CDR3 runs 15 residues. Trimming removed 1 base from V and 0 bases from J, with 7 bases in between. CDR1 is MNHNS and CDR2 is SASEGT in the germline V gene. The chain's CDR3 is CASSEDRSSYNEQFF. The CDR3 nucleotides are TGTGCCAGCAGTGAAGACAGGAGCTCCTACAATGAGCAGTTCTTC.

This chain links TRBV7-9 with TRBJ1-2; D unclear. Germline values: CDR1 SEHNR, CDR2 FQNEAQ (reference sequence). The CDR3 is 13 residues long. Trimming removed 0 bases at V and 5 bases at J, with 7 bases between. CDR3 in DNA: TGTGCCAGCAGCTTAGCGGCAGAATATGGCTACACCTTC. Protein: CASSLAAEYGYTF.

The genes are TRBV11-2 and TRBJ1-2; D uncertain. V lost 0 bases to trimming and J lost 2 bases, with 16 bases between them. The CDR3 covers 17 residues. CDR1 SGHAT and CDR2 FQNNGV come from the germline V gene. The CDR3 DNA reads as TGTGCCAGCAGCTTAGATATAATACAGTTCCGAAACTATGGCTACACCTTC. Residues: CASSLDIIQFRNYGYTF.

The V and J genes are TRBV20-1 and TRBJ1-1; D ambiguous. With 6 bases removed from V and 3 bases from J, the gap between germline ends came to 8 bases. The CDR3 covers 11 residues. The germline gives CDR1 DFQATT, CDR2 SNEGSKA (reference sequence). The CDR3 reads CSAAADTEAFF. The CDR3 coding sequence is TGCAGTGCGGCTGCCGACACTGAAGCTTTCTTT.

The rearrangement links TRBV19 to TRBJ2-7; the D gene is possibly TRBD2 (6 bases). Germline loops: CDR1 LNHDA, CDR2 SQIVND (reference sequence). V was pared by 6 bases and J by 0 bases, with 12 bases between. The CDR3 extends over 14 amino acids. This chain's CDR3 is CASRPGLNSYEQYF. DNA of the CDR3: TGTGCCAGTAGGCCGGGACTGAACTCCTACGAGCAGTACTTC.

On this clone: Sequence at one end of the junction differs from germline and may be a read error. V is TRBV7-9 and J is TRBJ1-4, with D possibly being TRBD1 (6 bases). This CDR3 contains 16 residues. Germline values: CDR1 SEHNR, CDR2 FQNEAQ (reference sequence). CDR3 sequence reads: CSSTRRGKGGIEKLFF. The CDR3 DNA reads TGTTCCAGCACCCGTCGGGGCAAAGGGGGTATTGAAAAACTGTTTTTT. Supplemented by reference TRBV7-9 and TRBJ1-4, the full variable domain reads DTGVSQNPRHKITKRGQNVTFRCDPISEHNRLYWYRQTLGQGPEFLTYFQNEAQLEKSRLLSDRFSAERPKGSFSTLEIQRTEQGDSAMYLCSSTRRGKGGIEKLFFGSGTQLSVL.

This clone was detected once. The chain employs TRBV5-5 and TRBJ1-1; 12 bases match TRBD1. Germline CDR1 and CDR2: SGHKS and YYEKEE (reference sequence). The trim removed 2 bases at V and 5 bases at J, leaving 7 bases unmatched. There are 16 residues in the CDR3. CDR3 nucleotides: TGTGCCAGCAGCTTAATCCGGGACAGGGGGCGAACTGAAGCTTTCTTT. It yields the protein CASSLIRDRGRTEAFF.

V is TRBV28 and J is TRBJ2-4, with TRBD1 matching over 10 bases. V trimming: 6 bases; J trimming: 4 bases; junction bases outside the gene matches: 12. Germline assignment: CDR1 MDHEN and CDR2 SYDVKM. The CDR3 is 17 residues long. The CDR3 loop reads CASRPRGGDRGKNIQYF. The CDR3, as DNA: TGTGCCAGCAGACCCCGCGGTGGGGACAGGGGTAAAAACATTCAGTACTTC.

The rearrangement links TRBV7-6 to TRBJ1-1; TRBD1 is a possible D gene (6 bases). CDR1 is SGHVS, CDR2 FNYEAQ, per germline. The CDR3 runs to 15 residues. V was shortened by 1 base and J by 5 bases, with 14 bases between the two germline ends. The CDR3 reads CASSLEGQGRTEAFF. The CDR3 DNA reads as TGTGCCAGCAGCTTAGAGGGACAAGGGCGTACTGAAGCTTTCTTT. Together with reference TRBV7-6 and TRBJ1-1, the CDR3 gives the full variable domain: GAGVSQSPRYKVTKRGQDVALRCDPISGHVSLYWYRQALGQGPEFLTYFNYEAQQDKSGLPNDRFSAERPEGSISTLTIQRTEQRDSAMYRCASSLEGQGRTEAFFGQGTRLTVV.

The chain joins TRBV5-4 to TRBJ2-5; D might be TRBD1 (6 bases). Germline assignment: CDR1 SGHNT and CDR2 YYREEE (reference sequence). V was pared by 0 bases and J by 5 bases, with 11 bases between. This CDR3 is built from 14 residues. CDR3 loop: CASSLAGAGETQYF. As DNA, the CDR3 is TGTGCCAGCAGCTTGGCAGGGGCAGGGGAGACCCAGTACTTC. Supplemented by reference TRBV5-4 and TRBJ2-5, the full variable domain reads ETGVTQSPTHLIKTRGQQVTLRCSSQSGHNTVSWYQQALGQGPQFIFQYYREEENGRGNFPPRFSGLQFPNYSSELNVNALELDDSALYLCASSLAGAGETQYFGPGTRLLVL.